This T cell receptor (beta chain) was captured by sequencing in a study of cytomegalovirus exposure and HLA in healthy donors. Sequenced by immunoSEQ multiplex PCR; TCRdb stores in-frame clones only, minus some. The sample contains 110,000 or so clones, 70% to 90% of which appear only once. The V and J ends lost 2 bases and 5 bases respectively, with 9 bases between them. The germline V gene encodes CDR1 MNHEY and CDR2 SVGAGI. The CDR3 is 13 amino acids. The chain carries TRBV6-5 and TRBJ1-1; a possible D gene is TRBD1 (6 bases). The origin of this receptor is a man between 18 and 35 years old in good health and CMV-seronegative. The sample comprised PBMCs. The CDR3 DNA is TGTGCCAGCAGTTACCAGGGGCGGACTGAAGCTTTCTTT. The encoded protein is CASSYQGRTEAFF.